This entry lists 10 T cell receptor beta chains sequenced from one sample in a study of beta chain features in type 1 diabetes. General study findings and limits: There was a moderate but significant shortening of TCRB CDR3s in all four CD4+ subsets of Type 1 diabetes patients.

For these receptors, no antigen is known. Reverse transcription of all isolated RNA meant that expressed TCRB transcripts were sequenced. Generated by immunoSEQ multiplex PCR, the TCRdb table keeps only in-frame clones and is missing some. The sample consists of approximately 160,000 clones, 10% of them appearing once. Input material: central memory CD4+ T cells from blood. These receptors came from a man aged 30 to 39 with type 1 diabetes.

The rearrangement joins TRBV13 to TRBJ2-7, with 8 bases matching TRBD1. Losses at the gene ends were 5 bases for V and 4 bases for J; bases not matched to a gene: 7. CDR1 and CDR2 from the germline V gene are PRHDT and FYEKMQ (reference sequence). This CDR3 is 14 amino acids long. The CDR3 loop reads CASSKTGEVYEQYF. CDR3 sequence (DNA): TGTGCCAGCAGCAAGACAGGGGAGGTATACGAGCAGTACTTC. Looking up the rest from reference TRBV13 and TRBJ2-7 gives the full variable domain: AAGVIQSPRHLIKEKRETATLKCYPIPRHDTVYWYQQGPGQDPQFLISFYEKMQSDKGSIPDRFSAQQFSDYHSELNMSSLELGDSALYFCASSKTGEVYEQYFGPGTRLTVT.

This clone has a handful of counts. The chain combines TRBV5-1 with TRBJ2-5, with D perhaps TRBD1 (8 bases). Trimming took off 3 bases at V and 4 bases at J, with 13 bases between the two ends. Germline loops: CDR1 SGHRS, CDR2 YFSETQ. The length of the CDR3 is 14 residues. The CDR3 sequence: CASSSDREGETQYF. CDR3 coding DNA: TGCGCCAGCAGCTCGGACAGGGAGGGAGAGACCCAGTACTTC.

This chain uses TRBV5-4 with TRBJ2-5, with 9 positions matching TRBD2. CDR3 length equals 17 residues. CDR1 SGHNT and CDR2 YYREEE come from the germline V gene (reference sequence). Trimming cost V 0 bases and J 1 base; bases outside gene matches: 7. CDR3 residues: CASSLAAGGGPQETQYF. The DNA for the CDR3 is TGTGCCAGCAGCTTGGCTGCGGGAGGGGGGCCCCAAGAGACCCAGTACTTC.

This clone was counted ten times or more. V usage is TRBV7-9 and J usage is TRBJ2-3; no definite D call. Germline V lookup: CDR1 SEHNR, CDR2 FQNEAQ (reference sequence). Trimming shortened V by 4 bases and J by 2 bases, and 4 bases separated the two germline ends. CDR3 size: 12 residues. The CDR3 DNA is TGTGCCAGCAGCTCTATCACAGATACGCAGTATTTT. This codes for CASSSITDTQYF. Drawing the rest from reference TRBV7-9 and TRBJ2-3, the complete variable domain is DTGVSQNPRHKITKRGQNVTFRCDPISEHNRLYWYRQTLGQGPEFLTYFQNEAQLEKSRLLSDRFSAERPKGSFSTLEIQRTEQGDSAMYLCASSSITDTQYFGPGTRLTVL.

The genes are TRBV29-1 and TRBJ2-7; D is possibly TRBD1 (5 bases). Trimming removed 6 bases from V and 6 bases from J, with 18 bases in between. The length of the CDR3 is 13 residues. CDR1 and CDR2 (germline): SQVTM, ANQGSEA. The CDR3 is CSVGRDKVGEQYF. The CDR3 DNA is TGCAGCGTGGGCAGGGATAAAGTAGGCGAGCAGTACTTC.

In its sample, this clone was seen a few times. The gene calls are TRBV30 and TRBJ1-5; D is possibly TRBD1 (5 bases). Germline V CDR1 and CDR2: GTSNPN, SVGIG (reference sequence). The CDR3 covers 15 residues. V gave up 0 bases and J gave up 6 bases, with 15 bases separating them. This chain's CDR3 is CAWSVRWGAGQPQHF. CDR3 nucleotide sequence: TGTGCCTGGAGTGTACGATGGGGCGCAGGTCAGCCCCAGCATTTT.

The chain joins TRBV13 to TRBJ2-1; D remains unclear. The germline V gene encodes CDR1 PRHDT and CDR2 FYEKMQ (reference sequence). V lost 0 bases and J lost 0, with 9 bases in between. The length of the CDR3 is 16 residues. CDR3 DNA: TGTGCCAGCAGCTTAGGGGCCTTTCGCTCCTACAATGAGCAGTTCTTC. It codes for CASSLGAFRSYNEQFF.

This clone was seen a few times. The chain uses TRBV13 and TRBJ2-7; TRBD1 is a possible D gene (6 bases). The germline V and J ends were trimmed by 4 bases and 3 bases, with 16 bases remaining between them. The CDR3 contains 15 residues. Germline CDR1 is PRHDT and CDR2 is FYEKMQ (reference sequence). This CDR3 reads CASSSRLQGNYEQYF. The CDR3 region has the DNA TGTGCCAGCAGCTCCCGTCTCCAGGGGAACTACGAGCAGTACTTC.

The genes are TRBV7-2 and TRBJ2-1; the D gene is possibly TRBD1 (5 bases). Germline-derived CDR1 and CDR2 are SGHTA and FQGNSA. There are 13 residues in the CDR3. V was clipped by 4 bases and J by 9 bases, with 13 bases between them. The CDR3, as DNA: TGTGCCAGCAGCTCTAACTTTAGGGGTGAGCAGTTCTTC. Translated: CASSSNFRGEQFF.

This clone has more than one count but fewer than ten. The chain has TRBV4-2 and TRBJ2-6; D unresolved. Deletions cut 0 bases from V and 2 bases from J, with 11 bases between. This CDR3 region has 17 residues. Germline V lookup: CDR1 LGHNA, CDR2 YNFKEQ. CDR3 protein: CASSQDHGQAGANVLTF. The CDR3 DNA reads TGTGCCAGCAGCCAAGATCATGGGCAGGCTGGGGCCAACGTCCTGACTTTC.